These T cell receptor beta chains were read from a single sample in a study of shared clonotypes between healthy human individuals. Repertoires were generated with immunoSEQ multiplex PCR, while TCRdb's copy carries only in-frame clones and drops some. The repertoire holds some 2,500,000 clones, with roughly 93% as singletons. The sample was naive CD4+ T cells from PBMCs. These receptors were collected from a man younger than 30 in good health. Some clones in this sample may be carry-over from other donors' samples. Both conserved end residues are part of each CDR3. D genes are given only for firm matches. The listing skips clone size in some rows; elsewhere it reads once, few, many or a size class.

v_gene	len	j_gene	abundance	d_gene	CDR3nt	CDR3aa
TRBV4-3	15	TRBJ2-1	.	.	TGCGCCAGCAGCCAAGACAGACGGGCGTACCGGGGGCAGTTCTTC	CASSQDRRAYRGQFF
TRBV28	16	TRBJ1-5	.	.	TGTGCCAGCAGCCGGACCAGGGTGGATAGCAATCAGCCCCAGCATTTT	CASSRTRVDSNQPQHF
TRBV7-9	15	TRBJ2-7	.	TRBD2	TGTGCCAGCAGACGGACCGGACTAGAGGCCGACGAGCAGTACTTC	CASRRTGLEADEQYF
TRBV29-1	13	TRBJ2-3	.	TRBD1	TGCAGCGTTGGAGGGACAGGGGGGGATACGCAGTATTTT	CSVGGTGGDTQYF
TRBV7-8	14	TRBJ1-1	.	.	TGTGCCAGCAGTACCGGGACGGTGAACACTGAAGCTTTCTTT	CASSTGTVNTEAFF
TRBV2	15	TRBJ1-2	.	.	TGTGCCAGCAGTGCTAGACTCCTGAATATGGGAGGCTACACCTTC	CASSARLLNMGGYTF
TRBV27	14	TRBJ1-5	.	TRBD1	TGTGCCAGCAGACTACAGGGGGGAGGCCAGCCCCAGCATTTT	CASRLQGGGQPQHF
TRBV5-1	13	TRBJ1-1	.	.	TGCGCCAGCAGCTTGGCGGGGAACACTGAAGCTTTCTTT	CASSLAGNTEAFF
TRBV7-7	15	TRBJ2-3	once	.	TGTGCCAGCAGCTTAGTGTCGGCAGGGTTAGATACGCAGTATTTT	CASSLVSAGLDTQYF
TRBV9	16	TRBJ2-2	.	.	TGTGCCAGCAGTTCCGGCTCAGACGCGAACACCGGGGAGCTGTTTTTT	CASSSGSDANTGELFF